A selection of T cell receptor beta chains follows, all from one sample in a study of blood T cells in healthy people across ages. Using its own MiXCR run on the 5' RACE reads, TCRdb lists one record per CDR3 protein. The top ten hold under 25% of the sample, which has about 730,000 distinct CDR3 sequences, roughly 41% seen once. Sample: blood. These receptors originate from a woman aged 55 to 70 in good health. Each CDR3 is given with its conserved first and last residue. A D gene is named only where the DNA matches it firmly. Size tells how often a clone was seen (once, few, many) or the class of an expanded clone, and some rows leave it out.

d_call: TRBD2
v_call: TRBV5-1
j_call: TRBJ2-5
clone_size: many
cdr3_length: 16
cdr3_aa: CASSIGTSGRVETQYF
cdr3_nt: TGCGCCAGCAGCATCGGGACTAGCGGGAGAGTTGAGACCCAGTACTTC

d_call: -
v_call: TRBV20-1
j_call: TRBJ1-6
clone_size: -
cdr3_length: 13
cdr3_aa: CSAHTGFNSPLHF
cdr3_nt: TGCAGTGCTCATACAGGATTTAATTCACCCCTCCACTTT

d_call: -
v_call: TRBV11-2
j_call: TRBJ1-1
clone_size: few
cdr3_length: 13
cdr3_aa: CASSFGGGSVAFF
cdr3_nt: TGTGCCAGCAGCTTTGGGGGGGGCTCCGTGGCTTTCTTT

d_call: -
v_call: TRBV28
j_call: TRBJ1-5
clone_size: -
cdr3_length: 15
cdr3_aa: CAARMGAGSNQPQHF
cdr3_nt: TGTGCCGCCCGGATGGGAGCGGGTAGCAATCAGCCCCAGCATTTT

d_call: -
v_call: TRBV3-1
j_call: TRBJ1-1
clone_size: -
cdr3_length: 14
cdr3_aa: CASSLGFRATEAFF
cdr3_nt: TGTGCCAGCAGCCTGGGATTCAGGGCCACTGAAGCTTTCTTT

d_call: -
v_call: TRBV7-3
j_call: TRBJ2-1
clone_size: few
cdr3_length: 15
cdr3_aa: CASSLGYQRGNEQFF
cdr3_nt: TGTGCCAGCAGCTTAGGGTATCAGAGGGGCAATGAGCAGTTCTTC

d_call: TRBD1
v_call: TRBV6-5
j_call: TRBJ2-2
clone_size: -
cdr3_length: 15
cdr3_aa: CASTQGQGDTGELFF
cdr3_nt: TGTGCCAGCACCCAAGGACAGGGCGACACCGGGGAGCTGTTTTTT

d_call: -
v_call: TRBV29-1
j_call: TRBJ2-7
clone_size: few
cdr3_length: 15
cdr3_aa: CSVRPGAGRNYEQYF
cdr3_nt: TGCAGCGTTAGGCCCGGGGCAGGGCGCAATTACGAGCAGTACTTC

d_call: -
v_call: TRBV6-2/TRBV6-3
j_call: TRBJ2-3
clone_size: -
cdr3_length: 14
cdr3_aa: CASSSGQTPDTQYF
cdr3_nt: TGTGCCAGCAGTTCTGGACAGACCCCAGATACGCAGTATTTT

d_call: -
v_call: TRBV10-1
j_call: TRBJ2-7
clone_size: few
cdr3_length: 13
cdr3_aa: CASSVQQGYEQYF
cdr3_nt: TGCGCCAGCAGTGTACAACAGGGCTACGAGCAGTACTTC

d_call: TRBD2
v_call: TRBV3-1
j_call: TRBJ2-1
clone_size: -
cdr3_length: 17
cdr3_aa: CASSQEGLAPLSNEQFF
cdr3_nt: TGTGCCAGCAGCCAAGAGGGACTAGCGCCCCTCTCCAATGAGCAGTTCTTC

d_call: -
v_call: TRBV5-1
j_call: TRBJ1-1
clone_size: -
cdr3_length: 13
cdr3_aa: CASGVEENTEAFF
cdr3_nt: TGCGCCAGCGGGGTGGAGGAGAACACTGAAGCTTTCTTT

d_call: -
v_call: TRBV10-3
j_call: TRBJ1-6
clone_size: -
cdr3_length: 14
cdr3_aa: CAISESSQGSPLHF
cdr3_nt: TGTGCCATCAGTGAGTCATCGCAGGGTTCACCCCTCCACTTT

d_call: -
v_call: TRBV3-1
j_call: TRBJ2-1
clone_size: -
cdr3_length: 13
cdr3_aa: CAGSQPPYGEQFF
cdr3_nt: TGTGCCGGCAGCCAACCCCCGTATGGTGAGCAGTTCTTC

d_call: -
v_call: TRBV3-1
j_call: TRBJ2-3
clone_size: many
cdr3_length: 17
cdr3_aa: CASSQVRLDFTTDTQYF
cdr3_nt: TGTGCCAGCAGCCAGGTCCGACTAGATTTTACGACAGATACGCAGTATTTT

d_call: -
v_call: TRBV6-5
j_call: TRBJ2-3
clone_size: few
cdr3_length: 17
cdr3_aa: CASSYGGSGGSTDTQYF
cdr3_nt: TGTGCCAGCAGTTACGGGGGTAGCGGAGGGAGCACAGATACGCAGTATTTT

d_call: -
v_call: TRBV3-1
j_call: TRBJ2-7
clone_size: -
cdr3_length: 16
cdr3_aa: CASSQDMERKYYEQYF
cdr3_nt: TGTGCCAGCAGCCAAGATATGGAGAGGAAATACTACGAGCAGTACTTC

d_call: TRBD1
v_call: TRBV6-5
j_call: TRBJ2-7
clone_size: -
cdr3_length: 14
cdr3_aa: CASRQTGGSYEQYF
cdr3_nt: TGTGCCAGCCGTCAAACAGGGGGATCCTACGAGCAGTACTTC

d_call: -
v_call: TRBV9
j_call: TRBJ2-5
clone_size: -
cdr3_length: 14
cdr3_aa: CASSVGASGETQYF
cdr3_nt: TGTGCCAGCAGCGTTGGGGCCTCCGGGGAGACCCAGTACTTC

d_call: TRBD2
v_call: TRBV18
j_call: TRBJ2-3
clone_size: -
cdr3_length: 17
cdr3_aa: CASSPLSSGSNTDTQYF
cdr3_nt: TGTGCCAGCTCACCCCTGTCTAGCGGGAGTAACACAGATACGCAGTATTTT

d_call: -
v_call: TRBV14
j_call: TRBJ1-1
clone_size: -
cdr3_length: 15
cdr3_aa: CASSRLDAPNTEAFF
cdr3_nt: TGTGCCAGCAGCCGACTCGACGCCCCGAACACTGAAGCTTTCTTT

d_call: -
v_call: TRBV20-1
j_call: TRBJ2-1
clone_size: -
cdr3_length: 11
cdr3_aa: CSALDLNEQFF
cdr3_nt: TGCAGTGCTCTTGACCTTAATGAGCAGTTCTTC

d_call: -
v_call: TRBV28
j_call: TRBJ2-7
clone_size: -
cdr3_length: 15
cdr3_aa: CASSFSSRLANEQYF
cdr3_nt: TGTGCCAGCAGTTTCTCATCCCGGCTAGCGAACGAGCAGTACTTC